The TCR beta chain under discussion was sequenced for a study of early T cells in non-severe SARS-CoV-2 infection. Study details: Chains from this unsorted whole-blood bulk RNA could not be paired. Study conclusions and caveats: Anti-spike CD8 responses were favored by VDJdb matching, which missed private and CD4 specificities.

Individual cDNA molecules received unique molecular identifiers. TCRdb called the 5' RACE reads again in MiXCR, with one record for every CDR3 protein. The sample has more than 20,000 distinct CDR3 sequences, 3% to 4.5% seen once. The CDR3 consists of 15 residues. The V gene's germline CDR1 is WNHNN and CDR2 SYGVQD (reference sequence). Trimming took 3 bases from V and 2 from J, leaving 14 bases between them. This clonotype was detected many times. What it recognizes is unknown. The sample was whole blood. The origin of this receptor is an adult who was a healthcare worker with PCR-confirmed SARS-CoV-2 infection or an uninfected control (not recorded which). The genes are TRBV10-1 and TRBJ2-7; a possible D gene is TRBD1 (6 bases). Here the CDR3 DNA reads TGCGCCAGCAGTGATTCGGGACATCCCCCCTACGAGCAGTACTTC. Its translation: CASSDSGHPPYEQYF.